The clone carrying this T cell receptor beta chain has ten or more counts. Its matching antigen is unknown. The source of the sample is a study of neurological immune-mediated disorders. General study findings and limits: Private repertoires in all groups were suggested by the absence of shared CDR3 amino acid sequences among expanded clones across subjects.

Trimming cost V 2 bases and J 6 bases, with 10 bases left between them. Germline V CDR1 and CDR2: MNHEY, SVGAGI. The CDR3 covers 13 residues. Unsorted libraries came from 2 million PBMCs stored at -80 °C. Synthesis of cDNA was accomplished via 5'RACE employing 10-nucleotide random UMIs. TCRdb itself ran the 5' RACE reads through MiXCR, one entry per CDR3 protein. Seen here are about 58,000 distinct CDR3 sequences, about 3.4% observed once, and the top ten hold about 7.1%. The specimen was PBMCs. V gene TRBV6-5 combines with J gene TRBJ1-2; D gene unclear. The receptor comes from an older woman with multiple sclerosis. The CDR3 protein is CASSYSPAHGYTF. The DNA for the CDR3 is TGTGCCAGCAGTTACAGTCCGGCCCATGGCTACACCTTC.